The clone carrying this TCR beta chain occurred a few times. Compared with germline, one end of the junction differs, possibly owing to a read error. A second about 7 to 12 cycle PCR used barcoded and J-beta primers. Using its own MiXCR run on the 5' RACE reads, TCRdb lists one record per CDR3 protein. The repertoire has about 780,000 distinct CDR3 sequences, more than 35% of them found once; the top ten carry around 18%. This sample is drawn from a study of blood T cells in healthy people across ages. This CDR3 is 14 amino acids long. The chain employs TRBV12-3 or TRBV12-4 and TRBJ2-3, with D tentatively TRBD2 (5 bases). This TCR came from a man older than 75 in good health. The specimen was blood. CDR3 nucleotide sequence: TGTGCCAGCAGTTTCGGGGTGGGAGCAGATATGCAGTATTTT. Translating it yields CASSFGVGADMQYF.